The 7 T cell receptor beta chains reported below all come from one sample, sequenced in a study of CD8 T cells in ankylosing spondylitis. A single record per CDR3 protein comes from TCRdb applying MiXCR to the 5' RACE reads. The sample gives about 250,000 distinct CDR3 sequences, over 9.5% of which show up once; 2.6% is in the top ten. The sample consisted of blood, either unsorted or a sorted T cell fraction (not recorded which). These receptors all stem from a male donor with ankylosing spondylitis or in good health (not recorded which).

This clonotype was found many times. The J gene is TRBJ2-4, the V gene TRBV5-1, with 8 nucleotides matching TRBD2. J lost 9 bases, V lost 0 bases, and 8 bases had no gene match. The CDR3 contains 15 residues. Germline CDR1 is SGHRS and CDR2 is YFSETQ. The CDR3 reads CASSLAGGGESIQYF. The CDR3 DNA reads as TGCGCCAGCAGCTTGGCCGGGGGGGGGGAGAGCATTCAGTACTTC. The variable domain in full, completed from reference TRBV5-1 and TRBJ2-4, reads KAGVTQTPRYLIKTRGQQVTLSCSPISGHRSVSWYQQTPGQGLQFLFEYFSETQRNKGNFPGRFSGRQFSNSRSEMNVSTLELGDSALYLCASSLAGGGESIQYFGAGTRLSVL.

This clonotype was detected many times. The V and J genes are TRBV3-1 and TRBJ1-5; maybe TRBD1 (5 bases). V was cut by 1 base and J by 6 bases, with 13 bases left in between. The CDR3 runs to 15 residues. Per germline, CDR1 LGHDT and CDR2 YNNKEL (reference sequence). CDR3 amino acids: CASSQVVGTVQPQHF. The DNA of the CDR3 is TGTGCCAGCAGCCAAGTGGTAGGGACTGTTCAGCCCCAGCATTTT.

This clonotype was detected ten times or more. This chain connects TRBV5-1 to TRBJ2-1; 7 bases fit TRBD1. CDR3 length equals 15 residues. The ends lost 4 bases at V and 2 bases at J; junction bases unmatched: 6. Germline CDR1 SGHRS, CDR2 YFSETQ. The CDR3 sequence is CASSLDRTPYNEQFF. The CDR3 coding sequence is TGCGCCAGCAGCCTGGACAGGACCCCCTACAATGAGCAGTTCTTC.

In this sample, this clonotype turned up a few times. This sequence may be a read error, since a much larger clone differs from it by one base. CDR3 loop: CSVESLGLAGELFF. CDR3 bases: TGCAGCGTTGAAAGTCTCGGCCTCGCCGGGGAGCTGTTTTTT. The gene calls are TRBV29-1 and TRBJ2-2; no definite D call. Germline V lookup: CDR1 SQVTM, CDR2 ANQGSEA. The length of the CDR3 is 14 residues. V lost 2 bases to trimming and J lost 6 bases, with 13 bases between them.

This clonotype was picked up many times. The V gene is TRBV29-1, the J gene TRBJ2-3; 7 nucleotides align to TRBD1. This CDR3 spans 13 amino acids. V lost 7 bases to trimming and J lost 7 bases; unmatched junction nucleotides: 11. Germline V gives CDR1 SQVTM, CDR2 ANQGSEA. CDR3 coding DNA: TGCAGCGCTAAGACAGGGTCTGGCTATACGCAGTATTTT. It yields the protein CSAKTGSGYTQYF.

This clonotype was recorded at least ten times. CDR3 region: CASSFDRAGQPQHF. CDR3 DNA sequence: TGTGCCAGCAGTTTTGACAGGGCCGGGCAGCCCCAGCATTTT. The V call is TRBV12-3 or TRBV12-4, the J call TRBJ1-5; 7 bases match TRBD1. The CDR3 spans 14 residues. V dropped 3 bases and J dropped 7; count of bases not matched to a gene: 6.

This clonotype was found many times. CDR3 nucleotide sequence: TGCAGTGTCCGAACAGGGATCGGGGGGAACACTGAAGCTTTCTTT. It translates to CSVRTGIGGNTEAFF. The chain is built from TRBV20-1 and TRBJ1-1; tentatively, D is TRBD1 (6 bases). The germline CDR1 and CDR2 sequences are DFQATT and SNEGSKA (reference sequence). V was shortened by 7 bases and J by 1 base, with 19 bases between the two germline ends. The CDR3 is 15 amino acids.